This T cell receptor beta chain comes out of a study of T cell responses to AZD1222 COVID-19 vaccine. Study-wide background: The study pooled second doses at about 4 or about 12 weeks.

Study results and limitations: Just a handful of AZD1222 recipients tested seropositive at baseline. Regions 160-218 and 743-854 dominated among vaccine-associated CD4 TCRs spanning spike.

The assay was immunoSEQ multiplex PCR, and TCRdb's table has in-frame clones only and misses some. The sample carries approximately 180,000 clones, 87% recorded once. As to this clone: Its antigen remains unidentified.

The germline CDR1 and CDR2 sequences are MNHNY and SVGAGI (reference sequence). Trimming removed 6 bases from V and 8 bases from J, with 13 bases in between. The CDR3 contains 12 residues. The source material was peripheral blood, sampled on day 0 of AZD1222 vaccination. The genes are TRBV6-6 and TRBJ1-2; D is undetermined. This TCR was sampled from an adult in good health. CDR3 in DNA: TGTGCCAGCAGACGATACGACGGAGGCTACACCTTC. Protein product: CASRRYDGGYTF.